Listed below are T cell receptor beta chains from one sample, sequenced in a study of vaccination effects on CD4 cells after COVID-19. TCRdb's copy holds only in-frame clones and misses some; the assay was immunoSEQ multiplex PCR. The data show some 20,000 clones, about two thirds seen once. Their antigens are not known. The sequenced sample was CD4+ T cells from PBMCs cultured with HCoV-229E spike peptides, obtained before COVID-19 vaccination. Receptors were obtained from a human donor who received a COVID-19 vaccine. Both conserved end residues are part of each CDR3.

V gene	J gene	CDR3 protein
TRBV15	TRBJ1-2	CATSRDVQNGYTF
TRBV5-1	TRBJ2-5	CASSYISGTGEETQYF
TRBV7-2	TRBJ2-7	CASSPIPTYEQYF
TRBV7-8	TRBJ1-2	CASSLFRGYGYTF
TRBV7-9	TRBJ1-2	CASSLSRDTIYGYTF
TRBV7-9	TRBJ1-2	CASSLEGTGGSHYGYTF
TRBV3-1/TRBV3-2	TRBJ2-5	CASSHFGEGETQYF
TRBV15	TRBJ1-2	CATSRDSGLVYGYTF
TRBV3-1/TRBV3-2	TRBJ1-2	CASSLTGIVGYTF
TRBV10-2	TRBJ2-3	CATKQGGGGTTDTQYF
TRBV2	TRBJ1-6	CASSGRQSRGGSPLHF
TRBV18	TRBJ2-7	CASSPLESFSYEQYF
TRBV7-8	TRBJ1-4	CASRKRDKKEKLFF
TRBV7-6	TRBJ2-5	CASSPRLGGYQETQYF
TRBV27	TRBJ2-7	CASSSYRENEQYF
TRBV19	TRBJ2-5	CASSVSPGQETQYF
TRBV10-3	TRBJ1-5	CAISCVAGLLNQPQHF
TRBV9	TRBJ1-2	CASSVATRGRGVSTF
TRBV2	TRBJ1-1	CASSEEHGETEAFF
TRBV19	TRBJ1-2	CASSIRRRVLGYTF
TRBV18	TRBJ2-3	CASSRDFLSTDTQYF
TRBV6-5	TRBJ1-4	CASSLTGGKNEKLFF
TRBV2	TRBJ1-2	CASSKRGEEGYTF
TRBV5-1	TRBJ2-3	CASSPRAGGRTDTQYF
TRBV20-1	TRBJ2-5	CSASRREGRETQYF
TRBV18	TRBJ1-6	CASSMLQGDSPLHF
TRBV3-1/TRBV3-2	TRBJ1-6	CASSQMTGGDSPLHF
TRBV6-5	TRBJ2-3	CASSYVLGATDTQYF
TRBV5-1	TRBJ2-5	CASSNLQRSGTQYF
TRBV19	TRBJ1-6	CASSLQPYNSPLHF
TRBV6-1	TRBJ2-1	CASSGGTSGNGNEQFF
TRBV29-1	TRBJ1-3	CSVGSTGNTIYF
TRBV16	TRBJ1-1	CASSQSGGNTEAFF
TRBV6-1	TRBJ2-1	CASSVRAGDPSYNEQFF
TRBV5-4	TRBJ1-1	CASSLDRRVTNTEAFF
TRBV21-1	TRBJ1-1	CASNTRGRAAVNTEAFF
TRBV4-1	TRBJ2-5	CASSLNTGLSGETQYF
TRBV4-2	TRBJ1-6	CASRAEQSGSYNSPLHF
TRBV7-9	TRBJ2-1	CASSFVGGRAANEQFF
TRBV25-1	TRBJ2-3	CASSVGPPEQATQYF
TRBV5-4	TRBJ1-1	CASSLEGHTEAFF
TRBV3-1/TRBV3-2	TRBJ1-2	CASSQEGRGYTF
TRBV5-1	TRBJ2-1	CASSLDYVVAGAPYNEQFF
TRBV5-1	TRBJ1-6	CASWDTGNSPLHF
TRBV21-1	TRBJ2-7	CASTHRGLYEQYF
TRBV6-5	TRBJ2-5	CASGEQGRVETQYF
TRBV3-1/TRBV3-2	TRBJ2-6	CASRDRVGANVLTF
TRBV12-3/TRBV12-4	TRBJ1-1	CASRLKQGPEAFF
TRBV30	TRBJ2-7	CAWSVRGQGEQYF
TRBV7-2	TRBJ2-7	CASSLASTSSEQYF
TRBV4-1	TRBJ1-4	CASSHPGSRGDDEKLFF
TRBV7-9	TRBJ1-4	CASSFGSLRTTSNEKLFF
TRBV6-5	TRBJ2-7	CASSLGTDSYEQYF
TRBV5-1	TRBJ2-1	CASSLSGGSQGEQFF
TRBV7-2	TRBJ2-2	CASSFKMAGTGELFF
TRBV5-4	TRBJ1-6	CASSLGWGTQAHNSPLHF
TRBV19	TRBJ1-2	CASSTPRGGANYGYTF